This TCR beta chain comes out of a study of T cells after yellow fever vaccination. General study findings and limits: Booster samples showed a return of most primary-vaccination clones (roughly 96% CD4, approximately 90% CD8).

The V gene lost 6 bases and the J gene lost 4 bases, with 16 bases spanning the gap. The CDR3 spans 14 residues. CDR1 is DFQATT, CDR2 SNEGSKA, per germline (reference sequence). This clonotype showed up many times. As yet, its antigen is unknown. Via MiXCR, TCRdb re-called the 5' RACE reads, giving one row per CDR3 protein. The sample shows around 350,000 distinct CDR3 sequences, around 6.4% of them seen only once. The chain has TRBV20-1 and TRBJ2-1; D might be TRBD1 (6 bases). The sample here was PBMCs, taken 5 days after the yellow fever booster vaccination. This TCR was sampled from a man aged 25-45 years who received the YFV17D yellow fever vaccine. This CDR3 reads CSAFRDTRYNEQFF. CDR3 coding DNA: TGCAGTGCCTTCCGGGACACGAGATACAATGAGCAGTTCTTC.